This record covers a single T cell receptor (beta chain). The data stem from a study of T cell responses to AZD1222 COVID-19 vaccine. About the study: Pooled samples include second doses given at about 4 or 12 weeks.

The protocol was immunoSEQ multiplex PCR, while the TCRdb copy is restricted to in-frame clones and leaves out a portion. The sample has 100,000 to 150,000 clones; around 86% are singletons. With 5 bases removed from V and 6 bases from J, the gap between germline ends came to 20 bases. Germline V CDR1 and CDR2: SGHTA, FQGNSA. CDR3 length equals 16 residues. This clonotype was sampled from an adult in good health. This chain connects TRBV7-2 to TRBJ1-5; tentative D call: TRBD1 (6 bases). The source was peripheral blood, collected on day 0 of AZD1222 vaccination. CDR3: CASSRLGGRNTQPQHF. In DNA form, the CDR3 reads TGTGCCAGCAGCCGGCTGGGGGGGCGTAATACTCAGCCCCAGCATTTT.